The 6 T cell receptor beta chains in this list originate from one sample, sequenced in a study of T cell responses to AZD1222 COVID-19 vaccine. Assay: immunoSEQ multiplex PCR; the TCRdb copy retains only in-frame clones and omits some. There are 140,000 or so clones in the sample; 88% occur only once, and approximately 3% lies in the top ten. Material: peripheral blood, obtained 28 days after the second AZD1222 dose. These receptors came from an adult who received the AZD1222 COVID-19 vaccine.

This clone is a singleton in its sample. The chain couples TRBV30 to TRBJ2-5; D possibly corresponds to TRBD1 (6 bases). The V end lost 2 bases, the J end lost 4 bases, and 11 bases lay between the germline ends. The length of the CDR3 is 13 residues. The V gene's germline CDR1 is GTSNPN and CDR2 SVGIG (reference sequence). CDR3 amino acids: CAWSPTGIETQYF. For the CDR3, the DNA is TGTGCCTGGAGTCCCACAGGGATAGAGACCCAGTACTTC.

The V call is TRBV7-2, the J call TRBJ2-7, with 8 nucleotides matching TRBD1. From germline, CDR1 is SGHTA and CDR2 FQGNSA. The CDR3 sequence is 13 residues long. J gave up 9 bases and V 4 bases, and 8 bases lay outside the gene matches. In nucleotides, the CDR3 is TGTGCCAGCAGCTCGGTTCAGGGGGCCGGGCAGTACTTC. Protein: CASSSVQGAGQYF.

This clone came up a few times. CDR3 amino acids: CASSLGGMNNQPQHF. The CDR3 coding sequence is TGCGCCAGCAGCTTGGGAGGGATGAACAATCAGCCCCAGCATTTT. The rearrangement links TRBV5-1 to TRBJ1-5; D unclear. The CDR3 contains 15 residues. CDR1 is SGHRS and CDR2 is YFSETQ in the germline V gene. Trimming took 0 bases from V and 3 from J, leaving 10 bases between them.

This clone appeared a single time. The V gene is TRBV28, the J gene TRBJ1-2, with D perhaps TRBD1 (6 bases). The germline V gene has CDR1 MDHEN and CDR2 SYDVKM. V was clipped by 6 bases and J by 4 bases, with 9 bases between them. This CDR3 comprises 12 residues. The CDR3 DNA reads as TGTGCCAGCAGACAGGGATCCTATGGCTACACCTTC. Encoded protein: CASRQGSYGYTF.

The rearrangement joins TRBV19 to TRBJ1-2; no definite D call. There are 13 residues in the CDR3. V lost 4 bases, J lost 0 bases, and 6 bases lay in between. CDR1 is LNHDA, CDR2 SQIVND, per germline (reference sequence). The CDR3 sequence: CASSSVSNYGYTF. CDR3 sequence (DNA): TGTGCCAGTAGTAGTGTATCTAACTATGGCTACACCTTC.

The V gene is TRBV6-2 or TRBV6-3, the J gene TRBJ1-5, with 7 bases aligning to TRBD1. The CDR3 contains 17 residues. CDR1 is MNHEY and CDR2 is SVGEGT in the germline V gene. The trim removed 6 bases at V and 5 bases at J, leaving 16 bases unmatched. DNA for the CDR3: TGTGCCAGCAGCCTACCCCAAGGACAGGCGAAGTATCAGCCCCAGCATTTT. It codes for CASSLPQGQAKYQPQHF.